This TCR beta chain was sequenced for a study of shared clonotypes between healthy human individuals. TCRdb keeps only in-frame clones here, not all; method: immunoSEQ multiplex PCR. There are around 720,000 clones in the sample; 60% to 75% occur only once, and around 1.7% lies in the top ten. Per germline, CDR1 SGHNT and CDR2 YENEEA. Trimming pared 4 bases from V and 4 bases from J, leaving 13 bases between. This CDR3 spans 15 amino acids. Sequences were obtained from memory CD4+ T cells sorted from blood. Subset noted: CD45RA-negative fraction. The chain couples TRBV11-3 to TRBJ2-2; TRBD2 might be the D (6 bases). This TCR derives from a woman aged 25-40 years in good health. DNA of the CDR3: TGTGCCAGCAGCTCTCTGGGGGGACTCACCGGGGAGCTGTTTTTT. Its translation: CASSSLGGLTGELFF.